This is a list of T cell receptor beta chains from one sample in a study of neurological immune-mediated disorders. One entry per CDR3 protein, called by TCRdb with MiXCR from the 5' RACE reads. The sample consists of around 90,000 distinct CDR3 sequences, under 15% of them appearing once. Material for sequencing was PBMCs. The receptor set was obtained from a female donor with HTLV-1-associated myelopathy (HAM/TSP). The CDR3 runs from the conserved cysteine through the conserved F or W. D genes are given only for firm matches. Some rows have no size entry. The others give once, few or many, or a class for an expanded clone.

v_gene	j_gene	abundance	d_gene	CDR3aa	CDR3nt
TRBV4-1	TRBJ2-7	many	TRBD2	CASSPSGGGLYEQYF	TGCGCCAGCAGCCCTAGCGGGGGAGGGCTCTACGAGCAGTACTTC
TRBV2	TRBJ2-1	NA	TRBD2	CASTDRLAGSNEQFF	TGTGCCAGCACGGATAGACTAGCGGGGTCCAATGAGCAGTTCTTC
TRBV5-1	TRBJ2-2	many	NA	CASSLEVDTGELFF	TGCGCCAGCAGCTTGGAGGTAGACACCGGGGAGCTGTTTTTT
TRBV7-9	TRBJ2-7	many	NA	CASSTARGSYEQYF	TGTGCCAGCAGCACCGCCAGGGGCTCCTACGAGCAGTACTTC
TRBV9	TRBJ2-3	many	TRBD2	CASSETSGGTDTQYF	TGTGCCAGCAGCGAGACTAGCGGAGGGACAGATACGCAGTATTTT
TRBV6-2/TRBV6-3	TRBJ1-6	many	NA	CASTGRVSPLHF	TGTGCCAGCACAGGCAGGGTCTCACCCCTCCACTTT
TRBV4-1	TRBJ1-1	many	NA	CASSQWTLLGEAFF	TGCGCCAGCAGCCAGTGGACCCTTTTGGGTGAAGCTTTCTTT
TRBV6-2/TRBV6-3	TRBJ1-4	many	NA	CASSPRGNEKLFF	TGTGCCAGCAGTCCTAGGGGAAATGAAAAACTGTTTTTT
TRBV10-3	TRBJ2-3	many	NA	CAILGGDGTDTQYF	TGTGCCATCCTAGGGGGGGATGGCACAGATACGCAGTATTTT
TRBV15	TRBJ2-2	NA	NA	CATFTGGQGKTGELFF	TGTGCTACCTTTACCGGGGGGCAGGGAAAAACCGGGGAGCTGTTTTTT
TRBV20-1	TRBJ1-5	many	TRBD1	CSVTSGSTGGEPQHF	TGCAGTGTCACTTCTGGTTCGACAGGGGGAGAGCCCCAGCATTTT
TRBV4-1	TRBJ2-6	NA	TRBD2	CASCPTPTSSGANVQTF	TGCGCCAGCTGCCCCACACCGACTAGCTCTGGGGCCAACGTCCAGACTTTC
TRBV12-5	TRBJ2-7	many	TRBD1	CASGGQGASYEQYF	TGTGCTAGTGGAGGACAGGGGGCGAGCTACGAGCAGTACTTC
TRBV5-5	TRBJ1-5	many	NA	CASSLEVGRSNQPQHF	TGTGCCAGCAGCTTGGAGGTCGGACGGTCGAATCAGCCCCAGCATTTT
TRBV3-1	TRBJ1-1	many	NA	CASSQASGGKLAFF	TGTGCCAGCAGCCAAGCGTCGGGGGGCAAATTAGCTTTCTTT
TRBV5-5	TRBJ1-1	many	TRBD1	CASSWTGETEAFF	TGTGCCAGCAGCTGGACAGGGGAGACTGAAGCTTTCTTT
TRBV29-1	TRBJ1-1	many	NA	CSVNGGGSMPEAFF	TGCAGCGTTAACGGCGGGGGATCTATGCCTGAAGCTTTCTTT
TRBV5-8	TRBJ2-1	many	TRBD1	CASKTGGFNEQFF	TGTGCCAGCAAGACAGGGGGCTTCAATGAGCAGTTCTTC
TRBV7-9	TRBJ2-3	many	TRBD2	CASSSTLTGTTRTDTQYF	TGTGCCAGCAGCTCCACACTGACCGGGACTACCCGCACAGATACGCAGTATTTT
TRBV20-1	TRBJ1-4	many	NA	CSAPDSRNEKLFF	TGCAGTGCGCCGGACAGCAGGAATGAAAAACTGTTTTTT
TRBV5-1	TRBJ1-1	many	NA	CASSSGANTEAFF	TGCGCCAGCAGTTCCGGGGCGAACACTGAAGCTTTCTTT
TRBV10-3	TRBJ2-7	many	TRBD1	CAISSDRYEQYF	TGTGCCATCAGTTCGGACAGGTACGAGCAGTACTTC
TRBV5-6	TRBJ2-5	many	TRBD1	CASSLTGDQETQYF	TGTGCCAGCAGCTTGACAGGGGACCAAGAGACCCAGTACTTC
TRBV20-1	TRBJ2-3	NA	NA	CSASPGAGAAGDTQYF	TGCAGTGCTAGTCCCGGGGCGGGGGCTGCAGGGGATACGCAGTATTTT
TRBV5-1	TRBJ2-1	many	TRBD1	CASSRDRSFDEQFF	TGCGCCAGCAGCCGGGACAGGTCGTTTGATGAGCAGTTCTTC
TRBV9	TRBJ2-3	NA	NA	CASSVGRFSTDTQYF	TGTGCCAGCAGCGTAGGGCGGTTTAGCACAGATACGCAGTATTTT
TRBV28	TRBJ1-5	many	NA	CASSQGLGQPQHF	TGTGCCAGCAGTCAGGGGTTGGGTCAGCCCCAGCATTTT
TRBV4-2	TRBJ2-3	many	TRBD2	CASSQVGAGTTDTQYF	TGTGCCAGCAGCCAAGTTGGAGCGGGGACCACAGATACGCAGTATTTT
TRBV20-1	TRBJ1-5	medium-sized	NA	CSAKPGDQPQHF	TGCAGTGCCAAACCGGGGGATCAGCCCCAGCATTTT
TRBV9	TRBJ2-3	many	NA	CASSDRTDTQYF	TGTGCCAGCAGCGATCGCACAGATACGCAGTATTTT
TRBV5-1	TRBJ2-1	many	NA	CASRFLADTYNEQFF	TGCGCCAGCAGGTTCCTGGCGGATACCTACAATGAGCAGTTCTTC
TRBV20-1	TRBJ2-3	many	NA	CSAPDSTDTQYF	TGCAGTGCTCCGGACAGCACAGATACGCAGTATTTT
TRBV19	TRBJ1-6	few	NA	CASSIMGRNSPLHF	TGTGCCAGTAGTATCATGGGAAGGAATTCACCCCTCCACTTT
TRBV6-1	TRBJ1-1	many	TRBD1	CASSEAGAGGAFF	TGTGCCAGCAGTGAAGCAGGGGCAGGGGGAGCTTTCTTT
TRBV12-3/TRBV12-4	TRBJ2-3	many	NA	CASSPQRGAGTDTQYF	TGTGCCAGCAGTCCCCAGAGGGGCGCGGGAACAGATACGCAGTATTTT
TRBV5-1	TRBJ2-1	many	NA	CASSFQGGGNNEQFF	TGCGCCAGCAGCTTCCAGGGAGGTGGAAACAATGAGCAGTTCTTC
TRBV10-2	TRBJ2-1	NA	TRBD2	CASRPRTSGEYNEQFF	TGCGCCAGCAGGCCTCGGACTAGCGGGGAGTACAATGAGCAGTTCTTC
TRBV15	TRBJ2-1	many	NA	CATSSGQSHNEQFF	TGTGCCACCAGCAGCGGACAGTCCCACAATGAGCAGTTCTTC
TRBV5-1	TRBJ1-4	many	TRBD1	CASSSQGVANEKLFF	TGCGCCAGCAGCTCCCAGGGGGTCGCTAATGAAAAACTGTTTTTT
TRBV7-9	TRBJ2-1	many	TRBD1	CASSDTTGTGGNEQFF	TGTGCCAGCAGCGACACAACCGGGACAGGGGGGAATGAGCAGTTCTTC
TRBV4-2	TRBJ1-6	many	NA	CASSQDPRNSPLHF	TGTGCCAGCAGCCAAGATCCCAGGAATTCACCCCTCCACTTT
TRBV5-8	TRBJ2-1	many	NA	CASTRGPSKGEQFF	TGTGCCAGCACTAGGGGACCGTCGAAGGGTGAGCAGTTCTTC
TRBV5-1	TRBJ2-2	many	TRBD2	CASRLRGGLGTGELFF	TGCGCCAGCAGGTTGCGGGGGGGCCTCGGCACCGGGGAGCTGTTTTTT
TRBV28	TRBJ2-5	many	NA	CATSGRPQETQYF	TGTGCCACTTCAGGGAGACCTCAAGAGACCCAGTACTTC
TRBV27	TRBJ1-1	NA	NA	CASSAGALDTEAFF	TGTGCCAGCAGTGCGGGGGCGTTGGACACTGAAGCTTTCTTT
TRBV5-1	TRBJ2-5	NA	NA	CASSLVGRQQETRYF	TGCGCCAGCAGCTTGGTTGGCAGACAACAAGAGACCCGGTACTTC
TRBV11-2	TRBJ2-1	many	NA	CASSLLRAVGIDEQFF	TGTGCCAGCAGCTTACTCAGGGCCGTCGGGATCGATGAGCAGTTCTTC
TRBV12-3/TRBV12-4	TRBJ1-5	many	TRBD1	CASKGGNSNQPQHF	TGTGCCAGTAAAGGGGGCAATAGCAATCAGCCCCAGCATTTT
TRBV27	TRBJ2-6	many	NA	CASSLVGGTGANVLTF	TGTGCCAGCAGTTTAGTCGGGGGAACCGGGGCCAACGTCCTGACTTTC
TRBV11-2	TRBJ2-5	many	TRBD2	CASSLTGGGETQYF	TGTGCCAGCAGCTTAACGGGGGGGGGAGAGACCCAGTACTTC
TRBV7-8	TRBJ2-4	NA	NA	CASSFQANLAKNIQYF	TGTGCCAGCAGCTTCCAAGCCAATCTAGCCAAAAACATTCAGTACTTC
TRBV15	TRBJ2-2	many	TRBD1	CATSRGTGRTGELFF	TGTGCCACCAGCAGAGGGACAGGGCGCACCGGGGAGCTGTTTTTT
TRBV7-9	TRBJ2-3	NA	TRBD1	CASSLAWTGITDTQYF	TGTGCCAGCAGCTTAGCTTGGACAGGGATCACAGATACGCAGTATTTT